Listed below are T cell receptor beta chains from one sample, sequenced in a study of technical replicates of blood from a handful of donors. Sequenced by immunoSEQ multiplex PCR; TCRdb stores in-frame clones only, minus some. The sample records around 72,000 clones, 95% to 99% being singletons. The sample taken for sequencing was T cells isolated from PBMCs. Receptor source: a human donor in good health. The CDR3 runs from the conserved cysteine through the conserved F or W. A D gene is named only where the DNA matches it firmly. For some rows the clone size is stated as once, few or many, or as a class when expanded; others skip it.

TRBJ1-1 TRBV29-1 NA NA CSVEEVSDTEAFF TGCAGCGTTGAGGAGGTTTCCGACACTGAAGCTTTCTTT
TRBJ2-7 TRBV4-1 NA NA CASTDGRRGSYEQYF TGCGCCAGCACCGACGGCCGGCGGGGATCCTACGAGCAGTACTTC
TRBJ1-5 TRBV4-1 NA NA CASSQDWRGSEPQHF TGCGCCAGCAGCCAAGATTGGCGGGGATCGGAGCCCCAGCATTTT
TRBJ1-5 TRBV19 NA NA CASNRSPQHF TGTGCCAGTAACAGGTCCCCCCAGCATTTT
TRBJ1-2 TRBV4-3 TRBD1 NA CASSIGTGTGYGYTF TGCGCCAGCAGCATAGGAACCGGGACAGGGTATGGCTACACCTTC
TRBJ2-1 TRBV19 TRBD2 NA CASSTSSGRDSYNEQFF TGTGCCAGTAGTACAAGCAGCGGGAGGGATTCCTACAATGAGCAGTTCTTC
TRBJ2-2 TRBV7-7 NA once CASSGGTAGELFF TGTGCCAGCAGCGGGGGGACAGCCGGGGAGCTGTTTTTT
TRBJ2-5 TRBV19 NA NA CASKGLQETQYF TGTGCCAGTAAAGGACTGCAAGAGACCCAGTACTTC
TRBJ2-1 TRBV9 TRBD2 once CASTSSGSRDEQFF TGTGCCAGCACGAGTAGCGGGAGTAGAGATGAGCAGTTCTTC
TRBJ2-5 TRBV7-9 NA NA CASSLSGGPLETQYF TGTGCCAGCAGCTTGTCCGGAGGGCCACTGGAGACCCAGTACTTC
TRBJ1-2 TRBV5-6 NA NA CASSLNRARGYTF TGTGCCAGCAGCTTGAACAGGGCCAGAGGCTACACCTTC
TRBJ2-1 TRBV10-3 TRBD2 NA CAISGGSFDEQFF TGTGCCATCAGTGGCGGGAGTTTCGATGAGCAGTTCTTC
TRBJ2-1 TRBV7-6 NA NA CASSLRQGLIYEQFF TGTGCCAGCAGCTTAAGGCAGGGCCTAATCTATGAGCAGTTCTTC
TRBJ2-5 TRBV6-1 TRBD2 NA CASSEAKYLAGGPGETQYF TGTGCCAGCAGTGAAGCGAAGTACCTAGCGGGAGGGCCGGGAGAGACCCAGTACTTC
TRBJ2-3 TRBV7-3 TRBD2 once CASSLWGGRPPDTQYF TGTGCCAGCAGCTTATGGGGCGGGAGGCCCCCAGATACGCAGTATTTT
TRBJ1-1 TRBV20-1 NA few CSAGRSEAFF TGCAGTGCTGGTAGATCTGAAGCTTTCTTT
TRBJ2-7 TRBV4-3 TRBD1 NA CASSQVWTGGSEQYF TGCGCCAGCAGCCAAGTCTGGACAGGGGGCTCCGAGCAGTACTTC
TRBJ1-2 TRBV27 TRBD1 NA CASSLSIKQGSGYTF TGTGCCAGCAGTTTATCGATAAAACAGGGGAGCGGCTACACCTTC
TRBJ1-5 TRBV6-5 TRBD1 NA CASSWDRLGQPQHF TGTGCCAGCAGTTGGGACAGGCTAGGGCAGCCCCAGCATTTT
TRBJ2-7 TRBV7-3 TRBD2 NA CASSAASGGYEQYF TGTGCCAGCAGCGCCGCTAGCGGGGGCTACGAGCAGTACTTC
TRBJ2-1 TRBV6-5 NA NA CASSTPGHRGNEQFF TGTGCCAGCAGCACCCCGGGACATAGGGGCAATGAGCAGTTCTTC
TRBJ2-1 TRBV4-2 NA NA CASSPAVGGNEQFF TGTGCCAGCAGCCCAGCGGTGGGAGGTAATGAGCAGTTCTTC
TRBJ1-2 TRBV15 NA NA CATGYTGETNYGYTF TGTGCCACCGGATATACGGGGGAAACCAACTATGGCTACACCTTC
TRBJ2-1 TRBV7-8 TRBD2 NA CASSGPGLVGPVSSYNEQFF TGTGCCAGCAGCGGGCCGGGACTAGTCGGCCCGGTTAGCTCCTACAATGAGCAGTTCTTC
TRBJ2-1 TRBV13 TRBD2 NA CASSWRTSPNEQFF TGTGCCAGCAGCTGGAGGACTAGCCCCAATGAGCAGTTCTTC
TRBJ1-3 TRBV4-2 TRBD1 NA CASSQELPGGGNTIYF TGTGCCAGCAGCCAAGAGCTGCCAGGGGGTGGAAACACCATATATTTT
TRBJ2-6 TRBV14 NA NA CASSFRGAGQFVSGANVLTF TGTGCCAGCAGCTTTCGTGGGGCAGGCCAATTCGTCTCTGGGGCCAACGTCCTGACTTTC
TRBJ1-1 TRBV19 NA NA CASSYRAEAFF TGTGCCAGTAGTTACAGGGCTGAAGCTTTCTTT
TRBJ2-3 TRBV19 TRBD2 NA CASSPIGWNSGSLTDTQYF TGTGCCAGTAGTCCGATTGGTTGGAATAGCGGGAGCCTCACAGATACGCAGTATTTT
TRBJ1-4 TRBV10-3 NA NA CAISESGEALNEKLFF TGTGCCATCAGTGAGTCCGGGGAGGCCCTTAATGAAAAACTGTTTTTT
TRBJ2-3 TRBV10-2 TRBD2 NA CASTLAGGSDTQYF TGCGCCAGCACCTTAGCGGGGGGATCAGATACGCAGTATTTT
TRBJ2-3 TRBV27 TRBD2 NA CASRRLAGSPSTDTQYF TGTGCCAGCCGAAGACTAGCGGGAAGCCCTAGCACAGATACGCAGTATTTT
TRBJ1-2 TRBV5-4 NA once CASSRRGGNYGYTF TGTGCCAGCAGTCGGAGGGGCGGCAACTATGGCTACACCTTC
TRBJ1-1 TRBV29-1 TRBD1 NA CSVGQSEAFF TGCAGCGTGGGACAGTCGGAAGCTTTCTTT
TRBJ1-5 TRBV4-3 NA NA CASSEWGEGNQPQHF TGCGCCAGCAGCGAGTGGGGAGAGGGCAATCAGCCCCAGCATTTT
TRBJ1-4 TRBV28 NA NA CAIGTQGAWEKLFF TGTGCCATCGGAACACAGGGAGCGTGGGAAAAACTGTTTTTT
TRBJ2-3 TRBV4-3 NA NA CASSQLTGKSTDTQYF TGCGCCAGCAGCCAATTAACAGGGAAGAGCACAGATACGCAGTATTTT
TRBJ2-1 TRBV21-1 NA NA CASSNGDSTTNGSYNEQFF TGTGCCAGCAGCAACGGGGACAGCACAACGAATGGCTCCTACAATGAGCAGTTCTTC
TRBJ2-7 TRBV30 TRBD2 NA CACTSGYEQYF TGTGCCTGTACTAGCGGCTACGAGCAGTACTTC
TRBJ1-1 TRBV30 TRBD1 NA CAWSPQGGAFF TGTGCCTGGAGTCCACAGGGGGGAGCTTTCTTT
TRBJ2-5 TRBV5-6 TRBD1 once CASSQWTGRKTQYF TGTGCCAGCAGTCAATGGACAGGGCGAAAGACCCAGTACTTC
TRBJ1-1 TRBV5-1 NA few CASSLGPIGGLNTEAFF TGCGCCAGCAGCTTGGGCCCGATAGGGGGTCTGAACACTGAAGCTTTCTTT
TRBJ2-6 TRBV11-2 TRBD1 NA CASSHITGAGANVLTF TGTGCCAGCAGCCATATAACAGGGGCTGGGGCCAACGTCCTGACTTTC
TRBJ2-1 TRBV6-5 TRBD1 NA CASSRPGQGSNEQFF TGTGCCAGCAGTCGACCGGGACAGGGGAGTAATGAGCAGTTCTTC